The clone carrying this T cell receptor beta chain has a count of ten or more. The antigen is not known. This sample was included in a study of breast tumors, draining lymph nodes, adjacent tissues. Study observations and caveats: Findings are consistent with lymph node origin and intratumoral expansion of most tumor T cells. Compared with lymph nodes, tumors were less diverse; compared with nontumor tissue, more.

Germline loops: CDR1 KGHDR, CDR2 SFDVKD. The CDR3 extends over 16 amino acids. Trimming at V came to 2 bases and at J to 11 bases, leaving 9 bases not matched to a gene. Samples came from axillary lymph nodes draining the breast cancer. TCRdb passed the multiplex PCR reads through MiXCR, listing each CDR3 protein once. The sample shows roughly 80,000 distinct CDR3 sequences, under 25% of them seen only once. The V and J genes are TRBV24-1 and TRBJ2-3; 13 bases are a match to TRBD2. The sample taken for sequencing was axillary lymph node tissue. The source is a female donor with breast cancer. Some clones in this sample may be carry-over from other donors' samples. This chain's CDR3 is CATSDSTGTSGNMQYF. The CDR3 nucleotides are TGTGCCACCAGTGATTCGACCGGGACTAGCGGGAATATGCAGTATTTT.